Reported below is one TCR beta chain. Its cognate antigen is unknown. This CDR3 has 14 residues. Germline CDR1 and CDR2: SGHVS and FNYEAQ. Trimming cost V 5 bases and J 4 bases, with 14 bases left between them. The data are from a study of cytomegalovirus exposure and HLA in healthy donors. Findings of the study overall: A few chains linked to CMV were shown in vitro to be specific for CMV antigens.

Generated by immunoSEQ multiplex PCR, the TCRdb table keeps only in-frame clones and is missing some. The table has 200,000 to 300,000 clones, over 75% seen once. This clonotype was obtained from a man aged 18 to 30 in good health and CMV-seropositive. The chain joins TRBV7-6 to TRBJ1-1; D gene unclear. The sample comprised PBMCs. The CDR3 DNA reads as TGTGCCAGCAGCGCTTGGGAGGGAAGCACTGAAGCTTTCTTT. Its protein is CASSAWEGSTEAFF.